The 28 T cell receptor beta chains presented below share a single source sample, sequenced in a study of human T cells and chemical hapten exposure. Described time point: patch test 2, 6 weeks after DPC sensitization. Treatment: therapeutic diphenylcyclopropenone sensitization with weekly scalp DPC. TCRdb called the RACE reads again in MiXCR, with one record for every CDR3 protein. The sample contains some 88,000 distinct CDR3 sequences, roughly 11% of which appear only once. This sample comprised whole blood, obtained in connection with sensitization to the hapten diphenylcyclopropenone (DPC). All receptors come from a man aged 35 to 55 with alopecia areata. Some clones in this sample may be carry-over from other donors' samples.

This clonotype was picked up a small number of times. The chain couples TRBV28 to TRBJ2-7; D unresolved. CDR3 length equals 14 residues. V lost 3 bases and J 7 bases, leaving 16 bases between the germline ends. Germline V gene sequence: CDR1 MDHEN, CDR2 SYDVKM. CDR3 protein: CASSFSLGPMEQYF. CDR3 DNA sequence: TGTGCCAGCAGTTTTTCTTTAGGACCCATGGAGCAGTACTTC.

This clonotype was seen more than once but under ten times. This chain joins TRBV10-3 and TRBJ2-7; D remains ambiguous. V lost 4 bases and J lost 2, with 12 bases in between. Germline CDR1 is ENHRY and CDR2 is SYGVKD. The CDR3 covers 14 residues. The CDR3 coding sequence is TGTGCCATCAGTGGTGGGGAATCGACCTACGAGCAGTACTTC. Translation: CAISGGESTYEQYF.

The rearrangement uses TRBV7-8 and TRBJ2-7; D gene ambiguous. Trimming removed 1 base from V and 0 bases from J, with 4 bases in between. Germline CDR1 and CDR2: SGHVS and FQNEAQ. The CDR3 has 13 residues. The chain's CDR3 is CASSLGLSYEQYF. The CDR3 nucleotides are TGTGCCAGCAGCTTAGGTCTCTCCTACGAGCAGTACTTC. The full variable domain, its missing parts supplied by reference TRBV7-8 and TRBJ2-7, is GAGVSQSPRYKVAKRGQDVALRCDPISGHVSLFWYQQALGQGPEFLTYFQNEAQLDKSGLPSDRFFAERPEGSVSTLKIQRTQQEDSAVYLCASSLGLSYEQYFGPGTRLTVT.

The CDR3 nucleotides read TGTGCCAGCAGCCAAGATATGAGTTCCTTTATATACAATGAGCAGTTCTTC. It specifies CASSQDMSSFIYNEQFF. This rearrangement joins TRBV3-1 to TRBJ2-1, with D unclear. This CDR3 is 17 amino acids long. Germline V CDR1 and CDR2: LGHDT, YNNKEL (reference sequence). V lost 0 bases to trimming and J lost 4 bases, with 16 bases between them.

This clonotype turned up a few times. V is TRBV28 and J is TRBJ2-3; no clear D gene. This CDR3 spans 14 amino acids. V lost 7 bases, J lost 0 bases, and 11 bases lay in between. Looked up from germline, CDR1 is MDHEN and CDR2 is SYDVKM. In DNA form, the CDR3 reads TGTGCCAGCACGACCTATGTTAGCACAGATACGCAGTATTTT. It yields the protein CASTTYVSTDTQYF.

The chain uses TRBV20-1 and TRBJ1-4, with D possibly TRBD1 on 6 matching bases. V gave up 4 bases and J gave up 9 bases, with 15 bases separating them. There are 13 residues in the CDR3. Germline assignment: CDR1 DFQATT and CDR2 SNEGSKA (reference sequence). The CDR3: CSATWGLGKKLFF. For the CDR3, the DNA is TGCAGTGCTACGTGGGGGCTTGGAAAAAAACTGTTTTTT.

The chain recombines TRBV7-9 with TRBJ2-7, with D tentatively TRBD1 (6 bases). The germline V and J ends were trimmed by 1 base and 5 bases, with 12 bases remaining between them. Germline V gene lookup returns CDR1 SEHNR and CDR2 FQNEAQ (reference sequence). The CDR3 has 14 amino acids. CDR3 in DNA: TGTGCCAGCAGCTTAGACAGGGTAGCGCACGAGCAGTACTTC. It codes for CASSLDRVAHEQYF. The full variable domain, in which reference TRBV7-9 and TRBJ2-7 provide the parts outside the CDR3, is DTGVSQNPRHKITKRGQNVTFRCDPISEHNRLYWYRQTLGQGPEFLTYFQNEAQLEKSRLLSDRFSAERPKGSFSTLEIQRTEQGDSAMYLCASSLDRVAHEQYFGPGTRLTVT.

CDR3: CASHLRSGGANNEQFF. CDR3 DNA: TGTGCCAGCCATCTTCGGTCGGGGGGCGCCAACAATGAGCAGTTCTTC. V usage is TRBV5-5 and J usage is TRBJ2-1, with a tentative D call TRBD2 (7 bases). The germline gives CDR1 SGHKS, CDR2 YYEKEE (reference sequence). Trimming cost V 7 bases and J 5 bases, with 22 bases left between them. The CDR3 runs 16 residues.

This clonotype was seen ten or more times. The chain uses TRBV2 and TRBJ1-3; possibly TRBD1 for D (6 bases). The CDR3 is 15 amino acids. Germline V gene sequence: CDR1 SNHLY, CDR2 FYNNEI. V was clipped by 4 bases and J by 0 bases, with 10 bases between them. DNA for the CDR3: TGTGCCAGCAGTGCTGGACAGAGCTCTGGAAACACCATATATTTT. As protein: CASSAGQSSGNTIYF.

This chain joins TRBV9 and TRBJ2-7, with a tentative D call TRBD2 (5 bases). The CDR3 runs to 15 residues. The germline V and J ends were trimmed by 1 base and 6 bases, with 17 bases remaining between them. Per the germline V gene, CDR1 is SGDLS and CDR2 is YYNGEE. CDR3 bases: TGTGCCAGCAGCGTAAGTAGCGCCCGACAAACCGAGCAGTACTTC. It yields the protein CASSVSSARQTEQYF.

This clonotype appeared a few times. The rearrangement joins TRBV6-2 or TRBV6-3 to TRBJ2-1; possibly TRBD1 for D (5 bases). Trimming cost V 0 bases and J 9 bases, with 15 bases left between them. CDR1 and CDR2 (germline): MNHEY, SVGEGT. The CDR3 length is 15 residues. The CDR3: CASSYSTLGRTEQFF. CDR3 bases: TGTGCCAGCAGTTACTCTACCCTGGGGCGCACTGAGCAGTTCTTC.

This clonotype was seen at least ten times. The V gene is TRBV24-1, the J gene TRBJ2-1; 7 nucleotides align to TRBD2. The CDR3 is made up of 16 amino acids. The junction had 13 bases not matched to a gene; V was cut back by 4 bases and J by 8 bases. Looked up from germline, CDR1 is KGHDR and CDR2 is SFDVKD. In DNA form, the CDR3 reads TGTGCCACCAGTGACCTCGCCGGGGGGATTTTGGATGAGCAGTTCTTC. Its translation is CATSDLAGGILDEQFF.

This clonotype was recorded a few times. This chain uses TRBV12-3 or TRBV12-4 with TRBJ2-2; no definite D call. V shed 4 bases and J shed 1 base, with 10 bases lying between them. The CDR3 has 15 amino acids. The CDR3 DNA reads TGTGCCAGCAGTTCCGCCTGGGGGAACACCGGGGAGCTGTTTTTT. Translating it yields CASSSAWGNTGELFF.

The chain links TRBV5-5 to TRBJ2-1; D not certain. The germline V and J ends were trimmed by 5 bases and 0 bases, with 9 bases remaining between them. The length of the CDR3 is 14 residues. The germline CDR1 and CDR2 sequences are SGHKS and YYEKEE (reference sequence). The CDR3 bases are TGTGCCAGCAGTCGCCAAAGCTCCTACAATGAGCAGTTCTTC. This codes for CASSRQSSYNEQFF.

This sequence joins TRBV29-1 and TRBJ1-2, with 9 nucleotides matching TRBD1. After removal of 0 bases from V and 7 bases from J, the junction contained 3 bases not matched to a gene. The V gene's germline CDR1 is SQVTM and CDR2 ANQGSEA. The CDR3 is made up of 13 amino acids. CDR3 loop: CSVEETGGGGYTF. Written as DNA, the CDR3 is TGCAGCGTTGAAGAGACAGGGGGTGGTGGCTACACCTTC.

This clonotype was counted between two and nine times. The chain is built from TRBV20-1 and TRBJ2-1, with 8 bases identical to TRBD2. The junction had 11 bases not matched to a gene; V was cut back by 7 bases and J by 6 bases. The germline V gene encodes CDR1 DFQATT and CDR2 SNEGSKA (reference sequence). CDR3 size: 14 residues. CDR3 amino acids: CSVTGTRSFNEQFF. CDR3 DNA sequence: TGCAGTGTTACCGGGACTAGATCGTTCAATGAGCAGTTCTTC.

V gene TRBV5-4 combines with J gene TRBJ2-5, with D perhaps matching TRBD1 (5 bases). Per germline, CDR1 SGHNT and CDR2 YYREEE (reference sequence). The V gene lost 1 base and the J gene lost 0 bases, with 13 bases spanning the gap. This CDR3 has 16 residues. The CDR3 loop is CASSLQGQYYQETQYF. The CDR3 DNA follows: TGTGCCAGCAGCTTGCAAGGACAATATTACCAAGAGACCCAGTACTTC.

The V and J genes are TRBV12-3 or TRBV12-4 and TRBJ2-3; D call uncertain. V lost 3 bases and J lost 5, with 6 bases in between. The length of the CDR3 is 12 residues. The CDR3 DNA follows: TGTGCCAGCAGTTTCTGGGGAGATACGCAGTATTTT. It encodes CASSFWGDTQYF.

This clonotype has only a few counts. This chain connects TRBV6-2 or TRBV6-3 to TRBJ2-4, with D possibly matching TRBD2 (5 bases). The V end lost 5 bases, the J end lost 0 bases, and 11 bases lay between the germline ends. The CDR3 loop spans 15 amino acids. The germline CDR1 and CDR2 sequences are MNHEY and SVGEGT. The CDR3 DNA reads as TGTGCCAGCAGTAGCGCCGGGGTAGCCAAAAACATTCAGTACTTC. This sequence encodes CASSSAGVAKNIQYF.

This clonotype showed up many times. The chain employs TRBV5-1 and TRBJ1-2; TRBD1 is a possible D gene (6 bases). Germline assignment: CDR1 SGHRS and CDR2 YFSETQ. This CDR3 contains 13 residues. Trimming stripped 3 bases from V and 4 bases from J, with 10 bases between. Here the CDR3 DNA reads TGCGCCAGCAGCTGGGACAAGGCCTATGGCTACACCTTC. Translating it yields CASSWDKAYGYTF.

V usage is TRBV9 and J usage is TRBJ2-5, with 11 bases that match TRBD2. The V segment lost 1 base and the J segment 4 bases; nucleotides outside the gene matches: 3. Germline CDR1 SGDLS, CDR2 YYNGEE. The CDR3 contains 15 residues. The CDR3 DNA follows: TGTGCCAGCAGCGTAACTAGCGGGAGTCGAGAGACCCAGTACTTC. Translation gives CASSVTSGSRETQYF.

This clonotype was found many times. This CDR3 is CASSEEGRWTGNTIYF. CDR3 nucleotide sequence: TGTGCCAGCAGTGAAGAGGGACGATGGACTGGAAACACCATATATTTT. This chain connects TRBV2 to TRBJ1-3; perhaps TRBD1 as D (5 bases). This CDR3 comprises 16 residues. Germline loops: CDR1 SNHLY, CDR2 FYNNEI. V was shortened by 1 base and J by 2 bases, with 12 bases between the two germline ends.

The chain carries TRBV5-4 and TRBJ2-1; D uncertain. The CDR3 contains 15 residues. V was trimmed by 6 bases and J by 0 bases, leaving 13 bases between them. Germline CDR1 SGHNT, CDR2 YYREEE (reference sequence). Here the CDR3 DNA reads TGTGCCAGCACCCTTCCTGGTAGCTCCTACAATGAGCAGTTCTTC. Its translation: CASTLPGSSYNEQFF.

This clonotype was seen a handful of times. The gene calls are TRBV6-2 or TRBV6-3 and TRBJ2-7; D perhaps matches TRBD1 (5 bases). CDR1 MNHEY and CDR2 SVGEGT come from the germline V gene. Trimming pared 2 bases from V and 3 bases from J, leaving 11 bases between. The CDR3 sequence is 14 residues long. The CDR3 DNA reads as TGTGCCAGCAGTTACCAGGGCTGGAACTACGAGCAGTACGTC. Amino acids: CASSYQGWNYEQYV.

In its sample, this clonotype was seen many times. The chain couples TRBV12-3 or TRBV12-4 to TRBJ1-5, with 9 bases fitting TRBD1. The CDR3 totals 15 residues. The ends lost 3 bases at V and 4 bases at J; junction bases unmatched: 4. The CDR3 region is CASSLAGTGNQPQHF. CDR3 in DNA: TGTGCCAGCAGTTTGGCCGGGACAGGGAATCAGCCCCAGCATTTT.

As DNA, the CDR3 is TGTGCCAGCAGCATCAACAGGGGGCGGCAGCCCCAGCATTTT. Its translation: CASSINRGRQPQHF. The chain joins TRBV7-2 to TRBJ1-5; 9 bases fit TRBD1. This CDR3 comprises 14 residues. CDR1 and CDR2 from the germline V gene are SGHTA and FQGNSA. V lost 5 bases and J lost 7; bases outside the gene matches: 6.

The sample holds a few counts of this clonotype. This sequence joins TRBV5-1 and TRBJ1-2; 8 bases are shared with TRBD1. Trimming took 3 bases from V and 3 from J; bases not matched to a gene: 16. CDR1 is SGHRS, CDR2 YFSETQ, per germline. This CDR3 is 18 amino acids long. CDR3 amino acids: CASSSPSAGQGGDYGYTF. The CDR3 bases are TGCGCCAGCAGCTCACCCTCGGCAGGACAGGGTGGGGACTATGGCTACACCTTC. The whole variable domain, remainder taken from reference TRBV5-1 and TRBJ1-2, is KAGVTQTPRYLIKTRGQQVTLSCSPISGHRSVSWYQQTPGQGLQFLFEYFSETQRNKGNFPGRFSGRQFSNSRSEMNVSTLELGDSALYLCASSSPSAGQGGDYGYTFGSGTRLTVV.

This sequence joins TRBV4-3 and TRBJ2-3; D may match TRBD1 or TRBD2 (5 bases each). V was pared by 4 bases and J by 6 bases, with 5 bases between. Germline V gene lookup returns CDR1 LGHNA and CDR2 YSLEER. CDR3 size: 11 residues. CDR3 coding DNA: TGCGCCAGCAGCCGGGGGGATACGCAGTATTTT. This codes for CASSRGDTQYF.